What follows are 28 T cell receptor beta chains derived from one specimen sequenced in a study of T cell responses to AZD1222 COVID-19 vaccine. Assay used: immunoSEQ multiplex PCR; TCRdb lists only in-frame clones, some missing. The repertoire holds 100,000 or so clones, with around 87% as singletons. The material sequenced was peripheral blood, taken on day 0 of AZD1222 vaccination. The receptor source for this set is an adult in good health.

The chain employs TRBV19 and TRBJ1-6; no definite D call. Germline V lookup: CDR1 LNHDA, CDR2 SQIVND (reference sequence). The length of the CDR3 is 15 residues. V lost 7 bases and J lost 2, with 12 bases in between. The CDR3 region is CASTKAGAYNSPLHF. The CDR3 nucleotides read TGTGCCAGTACCAAGGCAGGTGCCTATAATTCACCCCTCCACTTT.

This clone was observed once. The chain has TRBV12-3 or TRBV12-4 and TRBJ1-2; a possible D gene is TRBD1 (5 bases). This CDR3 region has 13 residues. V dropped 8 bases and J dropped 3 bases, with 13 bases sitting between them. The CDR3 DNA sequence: TGTGCCAGCTCCGTTACAGGCCACTATGGCTACACCTTC. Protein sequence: CASSVTGHYGYTF.

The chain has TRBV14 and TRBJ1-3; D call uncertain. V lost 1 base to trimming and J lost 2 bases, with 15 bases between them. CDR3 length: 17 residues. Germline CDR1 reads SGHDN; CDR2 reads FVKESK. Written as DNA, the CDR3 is TGTGCCAGCAGCCAAGGCGGGAACCTAGACCCTGGAAACACCATATATTTT. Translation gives CASSQGGNLDPGNTIYF.

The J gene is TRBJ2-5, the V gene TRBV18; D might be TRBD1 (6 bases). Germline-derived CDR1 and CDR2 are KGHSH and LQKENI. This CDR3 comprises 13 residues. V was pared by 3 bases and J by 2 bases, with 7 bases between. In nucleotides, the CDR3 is TGTGCCAGCTCACCGACAGGACAAGAGACCCAGTACTTC. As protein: CASSPTGQETQYF.

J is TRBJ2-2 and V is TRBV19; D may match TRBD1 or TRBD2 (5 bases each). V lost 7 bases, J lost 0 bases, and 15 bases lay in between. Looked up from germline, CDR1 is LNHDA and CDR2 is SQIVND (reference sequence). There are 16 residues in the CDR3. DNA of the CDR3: TGTGCCAGTACTACCTGGGGACGTACGAACACCGGGGAGCTGTTTTTT. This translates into CASTTWGRTNTGELFF.

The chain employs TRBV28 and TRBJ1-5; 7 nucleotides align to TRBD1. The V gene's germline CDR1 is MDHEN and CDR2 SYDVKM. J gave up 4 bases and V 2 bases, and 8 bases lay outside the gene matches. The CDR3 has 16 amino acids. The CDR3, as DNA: TGTGCCAGCAGTTTACGGCTGACAGGGAGGAATCAGCCCCAGCATTTT. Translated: CASSLRLTGRNQPQHF.

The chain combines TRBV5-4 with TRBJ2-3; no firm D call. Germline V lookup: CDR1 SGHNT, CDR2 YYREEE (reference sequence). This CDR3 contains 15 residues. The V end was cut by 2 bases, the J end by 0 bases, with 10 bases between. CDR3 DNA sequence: TGTGCCAGCAGCTTTTGGGCCACTAGCACAGATACGCAGTATTTT. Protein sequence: CASSFWATSTDTQYF.

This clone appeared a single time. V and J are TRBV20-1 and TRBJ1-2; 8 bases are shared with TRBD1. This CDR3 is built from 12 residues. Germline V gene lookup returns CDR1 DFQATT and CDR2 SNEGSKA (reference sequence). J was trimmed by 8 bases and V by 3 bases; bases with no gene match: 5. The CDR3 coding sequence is TGCAGTGCTAGTTGGACAGGGACAGGCTACACCTTC. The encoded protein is CSASWTGTGYTF.

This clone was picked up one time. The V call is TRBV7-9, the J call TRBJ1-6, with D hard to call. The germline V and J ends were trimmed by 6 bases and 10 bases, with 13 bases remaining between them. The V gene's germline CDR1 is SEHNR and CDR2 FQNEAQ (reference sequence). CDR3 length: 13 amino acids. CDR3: CASRSTVGSPLHF. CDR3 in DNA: TGTGCCAGCAGATCTACAGTGGGGTCACCCCTCCACTTT.

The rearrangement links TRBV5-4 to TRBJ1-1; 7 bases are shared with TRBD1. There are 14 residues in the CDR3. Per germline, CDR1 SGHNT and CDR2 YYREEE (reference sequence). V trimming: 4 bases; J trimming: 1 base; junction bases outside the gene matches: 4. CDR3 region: CASSLGGANTEAFF. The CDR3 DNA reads TGTGCCAGCAGCCTAGGGGGCGCGAACACTGAAGCTTTCTTT. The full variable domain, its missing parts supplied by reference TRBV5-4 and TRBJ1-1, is ETGVTQSPTHLIKTRGQQVTLRCSSQSGHNTVSWYQQALGQGPQFIFQYYREEENGRGNFPPRFSGLQFPNYSSELNVNALELDDSALYLCASSLGGANTEAFFGQGTRLTVV.

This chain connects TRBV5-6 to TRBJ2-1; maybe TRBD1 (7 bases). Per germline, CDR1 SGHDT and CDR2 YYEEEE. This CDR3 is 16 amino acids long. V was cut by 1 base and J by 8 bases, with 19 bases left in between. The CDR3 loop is CASSLTPQGGRHEQFF. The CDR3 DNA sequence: TGTGCCAGCAGCTTGACTCCCCAGGGGGGAAGGCATGAGCAGTTCTTC.

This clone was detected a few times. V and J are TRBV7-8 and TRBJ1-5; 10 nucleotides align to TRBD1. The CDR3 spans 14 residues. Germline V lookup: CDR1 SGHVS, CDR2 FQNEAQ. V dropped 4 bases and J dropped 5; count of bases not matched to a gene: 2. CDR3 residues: CASSSGQGDQPQHF. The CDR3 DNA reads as TGTGCCAGCAGCTCCGGACAGGGGGATCAGCCCCAGCATTTT.

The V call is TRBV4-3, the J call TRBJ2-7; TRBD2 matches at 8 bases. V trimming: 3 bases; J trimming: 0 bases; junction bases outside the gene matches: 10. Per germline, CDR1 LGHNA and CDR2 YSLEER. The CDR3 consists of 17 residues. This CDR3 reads CASSQHSLGLDSYEQYF. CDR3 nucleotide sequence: TGCGCCAGCAGCCAGCATTCACTGGGACTAGACTCCTACGAGCAGTACTTC.

The CDR3 coding sequence is TGCGCCAGCAGCTGGCGGCAGGGGAACACCGGGGAGCTGTTTTTT. This translates into CASSWRQGNTGELFF. The chain couples TRBV5-1 to TRBJ2-2, with TRBD1 as a possible D gene (5 bases). The germline V and J ends were trimmed by 3 bases and 1 base, with 10 bases remaining between them. Germline assignment: CDR1 SGHRS and CDR2 YFSETQ. This CDR3 comprises 15 residues.

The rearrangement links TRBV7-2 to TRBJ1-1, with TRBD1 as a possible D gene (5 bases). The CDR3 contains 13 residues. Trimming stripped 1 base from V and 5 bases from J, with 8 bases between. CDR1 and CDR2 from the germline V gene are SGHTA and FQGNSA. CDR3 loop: CASSLDGGTEAFF. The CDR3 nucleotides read TGTGCCAGCAGCTTAGATGGGGGGACTGAAGCTTTCTTT. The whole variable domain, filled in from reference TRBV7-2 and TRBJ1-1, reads GAGVSQSPSNKVTEKGKDVELRCDPISGHTALYWYRQSLGQGLEFLIYFQGNSAPDKSGLPSDRFSAERTGGSVSTLTIQRTQQEDSAVYLCASSLDGGTEAFFGQGTRLTVV.

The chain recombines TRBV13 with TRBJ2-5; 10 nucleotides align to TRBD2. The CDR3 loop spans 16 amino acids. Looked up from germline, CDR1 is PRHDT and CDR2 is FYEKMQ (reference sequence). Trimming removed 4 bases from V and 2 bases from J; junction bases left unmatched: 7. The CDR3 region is CASSSKREGGQETQYF. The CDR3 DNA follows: TGTGCCAGCAGCTCCAAGCGGGAGGGGGGTCAAGAGACCCAGTACTTC.

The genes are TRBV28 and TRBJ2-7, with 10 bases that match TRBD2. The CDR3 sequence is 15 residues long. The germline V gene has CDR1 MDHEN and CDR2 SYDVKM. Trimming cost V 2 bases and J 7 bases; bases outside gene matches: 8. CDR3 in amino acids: CASSLSGRGPTEQYF. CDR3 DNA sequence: TGTGCCAGCAGTTTAAGCGGGAGGGGGCCTACGGAGCAGTACTTC. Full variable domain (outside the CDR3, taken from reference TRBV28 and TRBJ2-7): DVKVTQSSRYLVKRTGEKVFLECVQDMDHENMFWYRQDPGLGLRLIYFSYDVKMKEKGDIPEGYSVSREKKERFSLILESASTNQTSMYLCASSLSGRGPTEQYFGPGTRLTVT.

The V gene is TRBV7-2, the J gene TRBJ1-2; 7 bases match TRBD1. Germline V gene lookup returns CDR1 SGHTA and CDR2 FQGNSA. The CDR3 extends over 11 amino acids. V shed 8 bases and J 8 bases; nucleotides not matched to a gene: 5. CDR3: CASGTGVGYTF. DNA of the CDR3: TGTGCCAGCGGTACAGGGGTGGGCTACACCTTC.

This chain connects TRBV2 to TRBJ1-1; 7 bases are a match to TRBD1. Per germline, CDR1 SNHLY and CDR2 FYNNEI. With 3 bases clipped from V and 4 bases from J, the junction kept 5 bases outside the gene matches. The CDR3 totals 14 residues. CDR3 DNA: TGTGCCAGCAGTGAGGGACAGATTTTCACTGAAGCTTTCTTT. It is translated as CASSEGQIFTEAFF.

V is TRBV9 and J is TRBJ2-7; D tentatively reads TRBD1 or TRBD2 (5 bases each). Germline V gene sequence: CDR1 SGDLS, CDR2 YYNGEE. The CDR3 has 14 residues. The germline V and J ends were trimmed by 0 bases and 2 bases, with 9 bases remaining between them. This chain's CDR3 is CASSVGDETYEQYF. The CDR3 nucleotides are TGTGCCAGCAGCGTAGGGGACGAAACCTACGAGCAGTACTTC.

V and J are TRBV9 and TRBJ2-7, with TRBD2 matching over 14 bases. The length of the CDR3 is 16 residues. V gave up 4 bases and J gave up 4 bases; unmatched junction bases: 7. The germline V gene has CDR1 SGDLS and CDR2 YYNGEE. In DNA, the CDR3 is TGTGCCAGCAGCCCCCGACTAGCGGGAGGGATGTACGAGCAGTACTTC. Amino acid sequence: CASSPRLAGGMYEQYF. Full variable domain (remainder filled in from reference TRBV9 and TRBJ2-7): DSGVTQTPKHLITATGQRVTLRCSPRSGDLSVYWYQQSLDQGLQFLIQYYNGEERAKGNILERFSAQQFPDLHSELNLSSLELGDSALYFCASSPRLAGGMYEQYFGPGTRLTVT.

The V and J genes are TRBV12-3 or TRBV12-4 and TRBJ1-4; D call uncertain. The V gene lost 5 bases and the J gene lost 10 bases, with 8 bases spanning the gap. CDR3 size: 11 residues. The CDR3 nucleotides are TGTGCCAGCAGTATTCACACAAAACTGTTTTTT. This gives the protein CASSIHTKLFF.

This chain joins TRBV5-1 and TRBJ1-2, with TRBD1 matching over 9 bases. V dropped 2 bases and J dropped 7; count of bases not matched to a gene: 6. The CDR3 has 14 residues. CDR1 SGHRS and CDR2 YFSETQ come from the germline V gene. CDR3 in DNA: TGCGCCAGCAGCTTAACAGGGGGCGAGGGTGGCTACACCTTC. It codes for CASSLTGGEGGYTF.

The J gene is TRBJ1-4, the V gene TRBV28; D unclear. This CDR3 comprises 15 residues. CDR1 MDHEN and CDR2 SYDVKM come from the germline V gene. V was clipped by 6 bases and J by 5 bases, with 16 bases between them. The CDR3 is CASSQFSSPNEKLFF. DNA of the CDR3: TGTGCCAGCAGCCAGTTCTCAAGCCCAAATGAAAAACTGTTTTTT.

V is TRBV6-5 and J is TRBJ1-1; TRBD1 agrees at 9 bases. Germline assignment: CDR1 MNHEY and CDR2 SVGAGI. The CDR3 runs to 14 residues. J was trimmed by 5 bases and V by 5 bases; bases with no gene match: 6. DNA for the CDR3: TGTGCCAGCAGTCTTACAGGGGGCGATACTGAAGCTTTCTTT. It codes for CASSLTGGDTEAFF.

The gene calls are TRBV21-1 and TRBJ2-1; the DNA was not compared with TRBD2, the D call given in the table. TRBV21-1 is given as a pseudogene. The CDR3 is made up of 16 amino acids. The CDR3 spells CASSRGLAGIDNEQFF. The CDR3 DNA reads TGTGCCAGCAGCCGGGGACTAGCGGGGATAGACAATGAGCAGTTCTTC.

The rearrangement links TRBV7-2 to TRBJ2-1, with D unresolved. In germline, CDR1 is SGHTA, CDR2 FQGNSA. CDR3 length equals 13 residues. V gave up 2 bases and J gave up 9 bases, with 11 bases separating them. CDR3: CASSLTPRTEQFF. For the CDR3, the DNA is TGTGCCAGCAGCTTAACCCCGAGGACTGAGCAGTTCTTC.

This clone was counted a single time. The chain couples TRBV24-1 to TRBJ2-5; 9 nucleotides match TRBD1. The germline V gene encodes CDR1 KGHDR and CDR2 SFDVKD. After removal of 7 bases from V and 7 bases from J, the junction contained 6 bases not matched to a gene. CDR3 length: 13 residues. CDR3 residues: CATRPGQGGTQYF. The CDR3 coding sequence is TGTGCCACCAGACCGGGACAGGGTGGGACCCAGTACTTC.